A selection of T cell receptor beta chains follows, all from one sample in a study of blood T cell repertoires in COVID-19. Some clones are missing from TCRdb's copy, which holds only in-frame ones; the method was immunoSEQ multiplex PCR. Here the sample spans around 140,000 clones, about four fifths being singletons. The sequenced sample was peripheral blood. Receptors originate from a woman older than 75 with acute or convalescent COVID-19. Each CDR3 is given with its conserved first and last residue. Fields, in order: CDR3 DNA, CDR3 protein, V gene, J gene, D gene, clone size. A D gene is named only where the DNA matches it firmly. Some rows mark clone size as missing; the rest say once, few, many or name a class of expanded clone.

DNA: TGTGCCAGACACAGTCCTGAAGCTTTCTTT; CDR3: CARHSPEAFF; V: TRBV21-1; J: TRBJ1-1; D: -; size: -
DNA: TGTGCCAGCTCACCAAGGACTAGCGGGAGTCTGTCCGGGGAGCTGTTTTTT; CDR3: CASSPRTSGSLSGELFF; V: TRBV18; J: TRBJ2-2; D: TRBD2; size: -
DNA: TGTGCCAGTAGTCCGCGGGACAGGGCTACAGATACGCAGTATTTT; CDR3: CASSPRDRATDTQYF; V: TRBV19; J: TRBJ2-3; D: TRBD1; size: -
DNA: TGTGCCAGCAGCTCGCGCCGGGGGAGTGGCACAGATACGCAGTATTTT; CDR3: CASSSRRGSGTDTQYF; V: TRBV7-2; J: TRBJ2-3; D: -; size: -
DNA: TGTGCCAGCAGCTTAGGGTGGAGAGGGGGCCGGTACAATGAGCAGTTCTTC; CDR3: CASSLGWRGGRYNEQFF; V: TRBV7-6; J: TRBJ2-1; D: TRBD1; size: -
DNA: TGTGCCAGCAGCTTAGACCGGACTAGCGGGGGGGCCTGGGGAGACAATGAGCAGTTCTTC; CDR3: CASSLDRTSGGAWGDNEQFF; V: TRBV11-2; J: TRBJ2-1; D: TRBD2; size: -
DNA: TGTGCCAGCAGACCGAGGACTACCTCGGGGGGGGAGCTGTTTTTT; CDR3: CASRPRTTSGGELFF; V: TRBV3-1/TRBV3-2; J: TRBJ2-2; D: -; size: -
DNA: TGTGCCAGCAGCCCCTCGGTACAAGAGACCCAGTACTTC; CDR3: CASSPSVQETQYF; V: TRBV12-3/TRBV12-4; J: TRBJ2-5; D: -; size: -
DNA: TGCGCCAGCAGTGAGAATATCGGGACTAGCCAAAAAAGCCCAAACTACAATGAGCAGTTCTTC; CDR3: CASSENIGTSQKSPNYNEQFF; V: TRBV10-2; J: TRBJ2-1; D: TRBD2; size: -
DNA: TGTGCCAGCAGCAAAGGGAGGGGGGCGGGGGGCCTCACCGGGGAGCTGTTTTTT; CDR3: CASSKGRGAGGLTGELFF; V: TRBV21-1; J: TRBJ2-2; D: -; size: -
DNA: TGCAGCGTGGGCGAGGCGGGCTGGTACTACAATGAGCAGTTCTTC; CDR3: CSVGEAGWYYNEQFF; V: TRBV29-1; J: TRBJ2-1; D: -; size: -
DNA: TGTGCCAGTAGTGGCAGAACTAGCGGTTTGAACACCGGGGAGCTGTTTTTT; CDR3: CASSGRTSGLNTGELFF; V: TRBV19; J: TRBJ2-2; D: TRBD2; size: -
DNA: TGTGCCAGTAGCGGACTAGCGAGCTCCTACGAGCAGTACTTC; CDR3: CASSGLASSYEQYF; V: TRBV19; J: TRBJ2-7; D: TRBD2; size: -
DNA: TGTGCCTGGAGGACAGGGACGAACACCGGGGAGCTGTTTTTT; CDR3: CAWRTGTNTGELFF; V: TRBV30; J: TRBJ2-2; D: TRBD1; size: few
DNA: TGTGCCAGCAGCTTAAGTCGGGGACTCAATCAGCCCCAGCATTTT; CDR3: CASSLSRGLNQPQHF; V: TRBV7-8; J: TRBJ1-5; D: -; size: -
DNA: TGTGCCAGCAGCTTTGTCGGCAGGGAAAGCTATGGCTACACCTTC; CDR3: CASSFVGRESYGYTF; V: TRBV5-6; J: TRBJ1-2; D: -; size: -
DNA: TGTGCCAGCAGCCCGGGACTAGCGATGCGGGATACGCAGTATTTT; CDR3: CASSPGLAMRDTQYF; V: TRBV9; J: TRBJ2-3; D: TRBD2; size: -
DNA: TGTGCCAGCAGTGCCCAAGGACAGGGGGCGAATCAGCCCCAGCATTTT; CDR3: CASSAQGQGANQPQHF; V: TRBV2; J: TRBJ1-5; D: TRBD1; size: -
DNA: TGTGCCAGCAGCGCGGGACGGAGAATAAATCAGCCCCAGCATTTT; CDR3: CASSAGRRINQPQHF; V: TRBV2; J: TRBJ1-5; D: -; size: few
DNA: TGTGCCAGCAGTGCCGAATCGCATGTCGGTGAAGCTTTCTTT; CDR3: CASSAESHVGEAFF; V: TRBV2; J: TRBJ1-1; D: -; size: -
DNA: TGTGCCAGTAGTAAGACAGGGGAAGCTAACTATGGCTACACCTTC; CDR3: CASSKTGEANYGYTF; V: TRBV19; J: TRBJ1-2; D: TRBD1; size: -
DNA: TGTGCCAGCAGCCAAGATATTCCGACTAGGCCGTACCAAGAGACCCAGTACTTC; CDR3: CASSQDIPTRPYQETQYF; V: TRBV3-1/TRBV3-2; J: TRBJ2-5; D: -; size: -
DNA: TGTGCCAGCAGCGTAGGATGGAGCAACGAAGCTTTCTTT; CDR3: CASSVGWSNEAFF; V: TRBV9; J: TRBJ1-1; D: -; size: -
DNA: TGTGCCTGGACCCGATTCGGGACAGGAGACGGCTACACCTTC; CDR3: CAWTRFGTGDGYTF; V: TRBV30; J: TRBJ1-2; D: TRBD1; size: -
DNA: TGTGCCAGCAGCCGCCCCGGGACAGTTGGCTCTGGAAACACCATATATTTT; CDR3: CASSRPGTVGSGNTIYF; V: TRBV7-9; J: TRBJ1-3; D: TRBD1; size: -
DNA: TGTGCCAGCAGCCCGAGAATCGGCGAGCAGTACTTC; CDR3: CASSPRIGEQYF; V: TRBV6-6; J: TRBJ2-7; D: -; size: few
DNA: TGTGCCAGCAGTTACACAGGGTTAAGCAATCAGCCCCAGCATTTT; CDR3: CASSYTGLSNQPQHF; V: TRBV6-2/TRBV6-3; J: TRBJ1-5; D: -; size: few
DNA: TGCGCCAGCAGCTTGGTGCGTTCAGAGACCCAGTACTTC; CDR3: CASSLVRSETQYF; V: TRBV5-1; J: TRBJ2-5; D: -; size: -
DNA: TGTGCCAGCTCATCGGACAAGCTCAATTCACCCCTCCACTTT; CDR3: CASSSDKLNSPLHF; V: TRBV18; J: TRBJ1-6; D: -; size: -